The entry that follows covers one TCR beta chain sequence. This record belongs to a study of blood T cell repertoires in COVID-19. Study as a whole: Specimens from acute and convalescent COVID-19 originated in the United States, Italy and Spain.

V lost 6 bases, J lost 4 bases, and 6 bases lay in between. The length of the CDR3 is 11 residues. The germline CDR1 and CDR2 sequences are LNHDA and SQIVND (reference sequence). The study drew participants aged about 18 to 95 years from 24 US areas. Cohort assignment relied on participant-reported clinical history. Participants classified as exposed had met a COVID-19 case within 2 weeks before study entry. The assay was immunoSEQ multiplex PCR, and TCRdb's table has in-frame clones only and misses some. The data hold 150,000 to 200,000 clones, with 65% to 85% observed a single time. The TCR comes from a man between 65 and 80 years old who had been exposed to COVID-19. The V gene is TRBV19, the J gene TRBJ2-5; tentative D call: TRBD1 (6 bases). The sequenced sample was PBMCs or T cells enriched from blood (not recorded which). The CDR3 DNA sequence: TGTGCCAGTAGAGGGGGAGAGACCCAGTACTTC. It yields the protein CASRGGETQYF. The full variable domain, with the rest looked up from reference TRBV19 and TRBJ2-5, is DGGITQSPKYLFRKEGQNVTLSCEQNLNHDAMYWYRQDPGQGLRLIYYSQIVNDFQKGDIAEGYSVSREKKESFPLTVTSAQKNPTAFYLCASRGGETQYFGPGTRLLVL.